This entry describes one TCR beta chain. TCRdb's copy holds only in-frame clones and misses some; the assay was immunoSEQ multiplex PCR. The sample lists just over 80,000 clones, 95% to 97% occurring once. This sample is part of a study of technical replicates of blood from a handful of donors. The V gene lost 0 bases and the J gene lost 5 bases, with 8 bases spanning the gap. This CDR3 is 13 amino acids long. The germline V gene has CDR1 SGHDT and CDR2 YYEEEE. The TCR originated in a human donor in good health. The sequencing sample was made of T cells isolated from PBMCs. V gene TRBV5-6 combines with J gene TRBJ1-2; no definite D call. CDR3 region: CASSLGSGYGYTF. Here the CDR3 DNA reads TGTGCCAGCAGCTTGGGGTCGGGGTATGGCTACACCTTC.